The 5 T cell receptor beta chains reported below all come from one sample, sequenced in a study of cytomegalovirus exposure and HLA in healthy donors. The PCR used 60 Vbeta and 13 Jbeta primers. Some clones are missing from TCRdb's copy, which holds only in-frame ones; the method was immunoSEQ multiplex PCR. The repertoire holds more than 140,000 clones, approximately 82% seen once, with about 3.2% in the top ten. Sequencing was carried out using PBMCs. The source is a man aged 18 to 30 in good health and CMV-seropositive.

The chain carries TRBV28 and TRBJ1-2; TRBD1 agrees at 7 bases. The trim removed 4 bases at V and 5 bases at J, leaving 4 bases unmatched. Germline CDR1 reads MDHEN; CDR2 reads SYDVKM. CDR3 length: 13 residues. CDR3 sequence (DNA): TGTGCCAGCAGTTCAACAGGGGCGTATGGCTACACCTTC. The encoded protein is CASSSTGAYGYTF.

This chain uses TRBV9 with TRBJ2-1, with 10 bases that match TRBD2. The CDR3 covers 20 residues. V shed 4 bases, J shed 0 bases, and the junction held 16 bases outside the gene matches. Germline CDR1 reads SGDLS; CDR2 reads YYNGEE. CDR3 loop: CASSPRPGTSAGRSYNEQFF. In nucleotides, the CDR3 is TGTGCCAGCAGCCCACGTCCCGGGACTAGCGCGGGTCGCTCCTACAATGAGCAGTTCTTC.

CDR3 nucleotide sequence: TGTGCCAGCAGTGAACTAGCGGGAGGTGGGAGAAACATTCAGTACTTC. Translating it yields CASSELAGGGRNIQYF. V gene TRBV6-4 combines with J gene TRBJ2-4; TRBD2 aligns across 12 bases. The CDR3 contains 16 residues. Germline CDR1 MRHNA, CDR2 SNTAGT. V trimming: 3 bases; J trimming: 6 bases; junction bases outside the gene matches: 6.

The V and J genes are TRBV27 and TRBJ2-5; the match to TRBD2 covers 7 bases. This CDR3 is 16 amino acids long. CDR1 MNHEY and CDR2 SMNVEV come from the germline V gene (reference sequence). Trimming cost V 2 bases and J 1 base; bases outside gene matches: 7. CDR3 bases: TGTGCCAGCAGTTTAGGGGGGGGAGGGGCCCAAGAGACCCAGTACTTC. This translates into CASSLGGGGAQETQYF.

Comments on this clone: The junction differs from germline at one of its ends, possibly a read error. The V call is TRBV7-7, the J call TRBJ2-1, with TRBD2 identical over 12 bases. This CDR3 is built from 15 residues. Germline-derived CDR1 and CDR2 are SSHAT and FNYEAQ (reference sequence). This CDR3 reads CASSLGLAGNNEQFF. CDR3 bases: TGTGCTAGCAGCTTAGGACTAGCGGGAAATAATGAGCAGTTCTTC. Looking up the rest from reference TRBV7-7 and TRBJ2-1 gives the full variable domain: GAGVSQSPRYKVTKRGQDVTLRCDPISSHATLYWYQQALGQGPEFLTYFNYEAQPDKSGLPSDRFSAERPEGSISTLTIQRTEQRDSAMYRCASSLGLAGNNEQFFGPGTRLTVL.